The 14 T cell receptor beta chains below come from one sample, sequenced in a study of T cells in Graves' hyperthyroidism and ophthalmopathy. Amplification of TCR beta CDR3 regions used RNA as the template. Researchers ran a first-round RT-PCR on the TCR CDR3 using the HTBI primer set. Each CDR3 protein is one row after TCRdb ran MiXCR on the multiplex PCR reads. The table includes hundreds of thousands of distinct CDR3 sequences, around 14% detected once. Sequencing used blood. The receptors originated from a woman aged 18-29 years with Graves' hyperthyroidism.

The genes are TRBV19 and TRBJ2-2; 8 bases fit TRBD2. The CDR3 has 16 residues. In germline, CDR1 is LNHDA, CDR2 SQIVND (reference sequence). V gave up 5 bases and J gave up 1 base; unmatched junction bases: 6. The CDR3 loop reads CASSSLLAENTGELFF. The CDR3 nucleotides are TGTGCCAGTAGTTCTCTACTAGCGGAGAACACCGGGGAGCTGTTTTTT.

This clonotype was picked up many times. This CDR3 reads CASSTINEQFF. CDR3 sequence (DNA): TGTGCCAGCAGTACCATCAATGAGCAGTTCTTC. The chain recombines TRBV2 with TRBJ2-1; D ambiguous. Germline CDR1 SNHLY, CDR2 FYNNEI. The CDR3 extends over 11 amino acids. Trimming left V 5 bases short and J 6 bases short, with 5 bases between.

This chain links TRBV4-3 with TRBJ2-7; no firm D call. Trimming took off 0 bases at V and 3 bases at J, with 6 bases between the two ends. The CDR3 length is 13 residues. Germline CDR1 and CDR2: LGHNA and YSLEER. CDR3 sequence: CASSQELLYEQYF. CDR3 DNA: TGCGCCAGCAGCCAAGAGTTACTCTACGAGCAGTACTTC.

The V and J genes are TRBV5-1 and TRBJ1-1, with 9 bases identical to TRBD1. CDR1 is SGHRS, CDR2 YFSETQ, per germline. This CDR3 has 17 amino acids. Trimming took 0 bases from V and 3 from J; bases not matched to a gene: 9. The CDR3 DNA reads as TGCGCCAGCAGCTTGGCCCCGGGACAGGGAAGTCACACTGAAGCTTTCTTT. Protein product: CASSLAPGQGSHTEAFF. The entire variable domain, with the rest obtained from reference TRBV5-1 and TRBJ1-1, is as follows: KAGVTQTPRYLIKTRGQQVTLSCSPISGHRSVSWYQQTPGQGLQFLFEYFSETQRNKGNFPGRFSGRQFSNSRSEMNVSTLELGDSALYLCASSLAPGQGSHTEAFFGQGTRLTVV.

The genes are TRBV4-1 and TRBJ2-1, with 15 nucleotides matching TRBD2. The length of the CDR3 is 19 residues. Germline CDR1 MGHRA, CDR2 YSYEKL. J lost 0 bases, V lost 3 bases, and 6 bases had no gene match. CDR3 DNA: TGCGCCAGCAGCCAGCCGGGACTAGCGGGAGGCTTCTCCTACAATGAGCAGTTCTTC. This translates into CASSQPGLAGGFSYNEQFF.

This clonotype was detected only once. This chain uses TRBV7-2 with TRBJ2-1; TRBD2 matches 11 bases. In germline, CDR1 is SGHTA, CDR2 FQGNSA. V lost 1 base, J lost 2 bases, and 1 base stayed unmatched. CDR3 size: 16 residues. The CDR3 reads CASSLDSGGAYNEQFF. CDR3 nucleotide sequence: TGTGCCAGCAGCTTAGATAGCGGGGGGGCCTACAATGAGCAGTTCTTC.

V gene TRBV3-1 combines with J gene TRBJ2-1, with 11 bases fitting TRBD2. Germline lookup yields CDR1 LGHDT and CDR2 YNNKEL (reference sequence). The CDR3 runs 16 residues. V lost 5 bases to trimming and J lost 6 bases; unmatched junction nucleotides: 9. CDR3 sequence (DNA): TGTGCCAGCAGCTCACCCGGGACTAGCGGACTCAATGAGCAGTTCTTC. Protein sequence: CASSSPGTSGLNEQFF.

The table lists this clonotype with many counts. The chain combines TRBV27 with TRBJ2-7; D possibly corresponds to TRBD2 (6 bases). Between the trimmed V and J ends, which lost 4 bases and 3 bases, there was a span of 16 bases. CDR1 MNHEY and CDR2 SMNVEV come from the germline V gene (reference sequence). CDR3 length equals 15 residues. CDR3 region: CASSSESVGGYEQYF. The DNA of the CDR3 is TGTGCCAGCAGTTCTGAATCGGTGGGGGGCTACGAGCAGTACTTC.

In this sample, this clonotype turned up a few times. V gene TRBV11-2 combines with J gene TRBJ2-5; D is perhaps TRBD2 (6 bases). From germline, CDR1 is SGHAT and CDR2 FQNNGV. The CDR3 runs 16 residues. The V end was cut by 1 base, the J end by 5 bases, with 17 bases between. In DNA form, the CDR3 reads TGTGCCAGCAGCTTAGGGGACTGGGAGATGGTTGAGACCCAGTACTTC. It codes for CASSLGDWEMVETQYF.

J is TRBJ2-7 and V is TRBV20-1; unclear D gene. The ends were cut back, 3 bases at V and 7 bases at J, with 10 bases in the middle. Looked up from germline, CDR1 is DFQATT and CDR2 is SNEGSKA (reference sequence). This CDR3 is built from 11 residues. CDR3: CSARRLLEQYF. CDR3 coding DNA: TGCAGTGCTAGGAGGTTGTTGGAGCAGTACTTC.

At least ten counts were recorded for this clonotype. The chain links TRBV28 to TRBJ1-1; D remains ambiguous. The length of the CDR3 is 16 residues. Per the germline V gene, CDR1 is MDHEN and CDR2 is SYDVKM. V was cut by 2 bases and J by 1 base, with 14 bases left in between. CDR3 sequence (DNA): TGTGCCAGCAGTTTACGAGGGAGGGTCTGGAACACTGAAGCTTTCTTT. Translating gives CASSLRGRVWNTEAFF.

This clonotype showed up many times. The chain recombines TRBV3-1 with TRBJ2-1, with D possibly being TRBD2 (6 bases). V was pared by 3 bases and J by 0 bases, with 33 bases between. Germline V CDR1 and CDR2: LGHDT, YNNKEL (reference sequence). CDR3 length equals 23 residues. The CDR3 loop is CASSQRGRKWADDTYSSYNEQFF. The CDR3 nucleotides read TGTGCCAGCAGCCAGCGGGGACGTAAGTGGGCCGATGACACGTATAGCTCCTACAATGAGCAGTTCTTC.

The table lists this clonotype with a few counts. CDR3 sequence (DNA): TGCAGTGCTGATCCGGGACCACCTGAGCAGTTCTTC. Translating gives CSADPGPPEQFF. The chain is built from TRBV20-1 and TRBJ2-1; D possibly matches TRBD1 or TRBD2 (5 bases each). Germline values: CDR1 DFQATT, CDR2 SNEGSKA (reference sequence). The CDR3 is 12 amino acids. Trimming took off 5 bases at V and 9 bases at J, with 14 bases between the two ends.

This clonotype showed up many times. The chain links TRBV7-8 to TRBJ2-2; TRBD2 aligns across 12 bases. V was pared by 2 bases and J by 5 bases, with 15 bases of the junction left unmatched. Looked up from germline, CDR1 is SGHVS and CDR2 is FQNEAQ. This CDR3 contains 20 residues. CDR3 region: CASSLPWTSGDVVWTGELFF. The DNA for the CDR3 is TGTGCCAGCAGCTTACCCTGGACTAGCGGGGACGTAGTATGGACCGGGGAGCTGTTTTTT.